Each of the 10 T cell receptor beta chains below was sequenced from the same sample in a study of radiation and T cells in renal cell carcinoma. Time point noted: baseline pretreatment blood. As to treatment: 15 Gy SBRT to primary tumor, nephrectomy 4 weeks later. Sequencing used immunoSEQ multiplex PCR; TCRdb keeps in-frame clones, though not all of them. This sample has 40,000 to 50,000 clones, with around 83% found just once. Here the sequenced sample was blood, taken from a patient whose treatment included radiotherapy and nephrectomy. The receptors here all came from a woman between 65 and 79 years old with renal cell carcinoma.

In this sample, this clone turned up a few times. CDR3 protein: CASSTFFEAFF. The CDR3 DNA is TGTGCCAGCAGCACCTTTTTTGAAGCTTTCTTT. This rearrangement joins TRBV2 to TRBJ1-1; D is unresolved. This CDR3 region has 11 residues. V lost 6 bases and J 7 bases, leaving 9 bases between the germline ends. Germline V lookup: CDR1 SNHLY, CDR2 FYNNEI.

This rearrangement joins TRBV29-1 to TRBJ2-3, with TRBD1 matching over 9 bases. The V segment lost 5 bases and the J segment 3 bases; nucleotides outside the gene matches: 6. CDR1 and CDR2 from the germline V gene are SQVTM and ANQGSEA. The CDR3 is 14 amino acids. For the CDR3, the DNA is TGCAGCGTTTCCGGGACAGGGATAACAGATACGCAGTATTTT. Translation gives CSVSGTGITDTQYF.

The CDR3 sequence: CASSLDPGESSYEQYF. CDR3 DNA: TGTGCCAGCAGCCTAGACCCCGGGGAGAGCTCCTACGAGCAGTACTTC. The chain recombines TRBV9 with TRBJ2-7, with TRBD2 as a possible D gene (5 bases). This CDR3 is built from 16 residues. The germline CDR1 and CDR2 sequences are SGDLS and YYNGEE. Trimming removed 4 bases from V and 0 bases from J, with 17 bases in between. Variable domain in full (rest from reference TRBV9 and TRBJ2-7): DSGVTQTPKHLITATGQRVTLRCSPRSGDLSVYWYQQSLDQGLQFLIQYYNGEERAKGNILERFSAQQFPDLHSELNLSSLELGDSALYFCASSLDPGESSYEQYFGPGTRLTVT.

J is TRBJ2-1 and V is TRBV30; D not certain. V was shortened by 3 bases and J by 7 bases, with 22 bases between the two germline ends. Germline CDR1 and CDR2: GTSNPN and SVGIG (reference sequence). The CDR3 extends over 16 amino acids. The CDR3 region is CAWRAIDLGRTNEQFF. The CDR3 DNA reads TGTGCCTGGAGGGCCATAGACCTCGGAAGGACGAATGAGCAGTTCTTC.

The rearrangement links TRBV6-5 to TRBJ2-7; possible D gene TRBD1, 5 bases. Trimming pared 2 bases from V and 0 bases from J, leaving 11 bases between. CDR3 length: 15 residues. Germline CDR1 and CDR2: MNHEY and SVGAGI. The CDR3 region has the DNA TGTGCCAGCAGTTACGGGGCGGACGGCTCCTACGAGCAGTACTTC. Translating it yields CASSYGADGSYEQYF.

This clone has only a few counts. The chain has TRBV7-9 and TRBJ2-5; D remains unclear. V lost 1 base and J 3 bases, leaving 18 bases between the germline ends. The CDR3 length is 17 residues. CDR1 and CDR2 (germline): SEHNR, FQNEAQ (reference sequence). The CDR3 DNA is TGTGCCAGCAGCTTAGAGGGCGACCCCCGGCCCGAAGAGACCCAGTACTTC. It specifies CASSLEGDPRPEETQYF.

This sequence joins TRBV2 and TRBJ1-2, with D perhaps matching TRBD1 (6 bases). Germline CDR1 and CDR2: SNHLY and FYNNEI. Trimming stripped 4 bases from V and 1 base from J, with 10 bases between. The CDR3 sequence is 14 residues long. CDR3 coding DNA: TGTGCCAGCAGTGCCGTACAGGGTAACTATGGCTACACCTTC. As protein: CASSAVQGNYGYTF.

The V gene is TRBV7-9, the J gene TRBJ2-5; D not resolved. The germline V gene has CDR1 SEHNR and CDR2 FQNEAQ (reference sequence). Trimming left V 5 bases short and J 2 bases short, with 15 bases between. The CDR3 has 15 residues. The CDR3 nucleotides are TGTGCCAGCAGCCCAATAGCAGACTTACAAGAGACCCAGTACTTC. It codes for CASSPIADLQETQYF.

V is TRBV7-6 and J is TRBJ2-1; the D is unclear. V was shortened by 1 base and J by 7 bases, with 5 bases between the two germline ends. The CDR3 contains 12 residues. The V gene's germline CDR1 is SGHVS and CDR2 FNYEAQ. CDR3 sequence: CASSLDRNEQFF. CDR3 nucleotides: TGTGCCAGCAGCTTAGACCGGAATGAGCAGTTCTTC.

The chain recombines TRBV9 with TRBJ2-2; D might be TRBD1 or TRBD2, each matching 6 bases. Germline CDR1 is SGDLS and CDR2 is YYNGEE. The CDR3 loop spans 15 amino acids. V was cut by 4 bases and J by 6 bases, with 16 bases left in between. This CDR3 is CASSRIRRGAGELFF. DNA of the CDR3: TGTGCCAGCAGCCGCATTCGGAGGGGGGCCGGGGAGCTGTTTTTT.